This entry features one TCR beta chain sequence. J lost 8 bases, V lost 4 bases, and 7 bases had no gene match. The CDR3 spans 16 residues. Germline values: CDR1 MNHEY, CDR2 SVGAGI. The sample comes from a study of blood T cell repertoires in COVID-19. As for the study in general: Some COVID-19 samples were acute and others convalescent; all came from the United States, Italy and Spain. Sample material is recorded as cDNA or gDNA derived from T cells, B-cell-depleted T cells, or PBMCs.

Source study methods: Reference gene primers were amplified, and this amplification served to estimate nucleated cell counts. TCRdb keeps only in-frame clones here, not all; method: immunoSEQ multiplex PCR. V, J and clone size reflect that table, while D and trimming were determined from the DNA. The data contain about 320,000 clones, around 88% of them singletons. Seattle-derived patients entered the study during active infection and were followed longitudinally. The sample was peripheral blood. J is TRBJ1-6 and V is TRBV6-5, with 11 positions matching TRBD1. This clonotype was obtained from a woman aged 25 to 45 with COVID-19, enrolled during active disease. The CDR3, as DNA: TGTGCCAGCAGTTCACACCTGGGACAGGGGGATTCACCCCTCCACTTT. Protein product: CASSSHLGQGDSPLHF.